Given below is one TCR beta chain in context. How the authors handled the data: By means of reference gene primer amplification, nucleated cell counts were estimated. Measured with immunoSEQ multiplex PCR; TCRdb has only the in-frame clones, and not every one. That table furnishes V, J and clone size, whereas the DNA furnished D and trimming. The sample carries tens of thousands of clones, roughly nine tenths recorded once. This entry belongs to a study of blood T cell repertoires in COVID-19. Study at large: Material from acute and convalescent COVID-19 was sourced from the United States, Italy and Spain.

The V gene lost 4 bases and the J gene lost 0 bases, with 13 bases spanning the gap. The CDR3 has 17 residues. Germline V gene data show CDR1 as LNHDA and CDR2 as SQIVND (reference sequence). This receptor was obtained from a human donor in a cohort sampled during active COVID-19. The chain uses TRBV19 and TRBJ2-6; D possibly corresponds to TRBD2 (5 bases). Sequencing was done on a sample of peripheral blood. Written as DNA, the CDR3 is TGTGCCAGTAGTAACGGGGTTTTTCTCTCTGGGGCCAACGTCCTGACTTTC. It translates to CASSNGVFLSGANVLTF.